This T cell receptor beta chain was retrieved from a study of blood T cell repertoires in COVID-19. As for the study in general: Acute and convalescent COVID-19 samples came from the United States, Italy and Spain. Sources were T cells, B-cell-depleted T cells, or PBMCs; the material itself was cDNA or gDNA.

Enrollment of patients from Seattle took place during active infection, with longitudinal follow-up. Germline trimming cut 1 base from V and 6 bases from J; bases unmatched to any gene: 8. The V gene's germline CDR1 is LNHDA and CDR2 SQIVND (reference sequence). The CDR3 is made up of 16 amino acids. Some clones are missing from TCRdb's copy, which holds only in-frame ones; the method was immunoSEQ multiplex PCR. The profile shows about 220,000 clones, around 85% of them singletons. This TCR derives from a woman aged 70-85 years with COVID-19, enrolled during active disease. The chain employs TRBV19 and TRBJ2-7, with 11 bases lining up with TRBD1. The sample consisted of peripheral blood. The CDR3, as DNA: TGTGCCAGTAGTATAGGGGGACAGGGGGGAATTTTCGAGCAGTACTTC. Translating gives CASSIGGQGGIFEQYF.